This T cell receptor beta chain derives from a study of early T cells in non-severe SARS-CoV-2 infection. Individually, cDNA molecules had unique molecular identifiers attached to them. In TCRdb, the 5' RACE reads were re-called with MiXCR into one record per CDR3 protein. This table has about 67,000 distinct CDR3 sequences, approximately 10% appearing once. This clonotype was found a few times. Its antigen remains unknown. Study-level findings and limits: VDJdb-based annotation leaned toward anti-spike CD8 responses and missed private and CD4 specificities.

Trimming pared 2 bases from V and 6 bases from J, leaving 19 bases between. This CDR3 has 16 amino acids. Germline V gene lookup returns CDR1 MGHRA and CDR2 YSYEKL. V usage is TRBV4-1 and J usage is TRBJ1-2, with TRBD1 as a possible D gene (5 bases). Sample: whole blood. The clonotype was recovered from an adult who was a healthcare worker with PCR-confirmed SARS-CoV-2 infection or an uninfected control (not recorded which). CDR3 protein: CASSQRPGGGSDGYTF. CDR3 coding DNA: TGCGCCAGCAGCCAACGCCCCGGTGGGGGGTCGGATGGCTACACCTTC.